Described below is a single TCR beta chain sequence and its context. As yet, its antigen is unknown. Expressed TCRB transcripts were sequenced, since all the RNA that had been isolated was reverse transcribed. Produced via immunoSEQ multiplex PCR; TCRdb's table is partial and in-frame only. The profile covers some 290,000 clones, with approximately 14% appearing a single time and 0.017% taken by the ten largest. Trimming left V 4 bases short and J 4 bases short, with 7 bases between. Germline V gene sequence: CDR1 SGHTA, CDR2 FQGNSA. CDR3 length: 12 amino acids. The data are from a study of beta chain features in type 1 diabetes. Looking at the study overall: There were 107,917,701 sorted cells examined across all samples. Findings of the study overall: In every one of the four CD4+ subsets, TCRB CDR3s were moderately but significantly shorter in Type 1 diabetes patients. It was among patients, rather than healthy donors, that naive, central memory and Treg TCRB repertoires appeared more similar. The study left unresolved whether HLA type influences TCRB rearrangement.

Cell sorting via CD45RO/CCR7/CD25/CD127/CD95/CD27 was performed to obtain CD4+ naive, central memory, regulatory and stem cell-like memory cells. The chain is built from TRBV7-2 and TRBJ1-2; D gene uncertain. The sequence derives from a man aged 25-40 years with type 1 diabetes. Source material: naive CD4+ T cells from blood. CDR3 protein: CASSSGAYGYTF. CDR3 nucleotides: TGTGCCAGCAGCTCGGGTGCCTATGGCTACACCTTC.